Below, 20 T cell receptor beta chains from the same sample are listed, as sequenced in a study of blood T cell repertoires in COVID-19. TCRdb's table, derived via immunoSEQ multiplex PCR, lists solely in-frame clones and lacks some. The sample lists approximately 170,000 clones, about 85% occurring once. Sequencing was carried out using peripheral blood. The receptors originated from an elderly man with COVID-19, enrolled during active disease.

The V and J genes are TRBV7-9 and TRBJ1-1; 8 bases agree with TRBD1. Unmatched junction bases numbered 6, after V lost 2 bases and J lost 1 base. Germline CDR1 and CDR2: SEHNR and FQNEAQ (reference sequence). The CDR3 runs to 16 residues. The CDR3 sequence is CASSLSGQGKNTEAFF. The CDR3 DNA reads as TGTGCCAGCAGCTTAAGCGGACAGGGAAAGAACACTGAAGCTTTCTTT. Full variable domain (missing parts from reference TRBV7-9 and TRBJ1-1): DTGVSQNPRHKITKRGQNVTFRCDPISEHNRLYWYRQTLGQGPEFLTYFQNEAQLEKSRLLSDRFSAERPKGSFSTLEIQRTEQGDSAMYLCASSLSGQGKNTEAFFGQGTRLTVV.

The chain carries TRBV23-1 and TRBJ2-2; no reliable D call. TRBV23-1 has ORF status, its function being uncertain. Trimming took 11 bases from V and 6 from J, leaving 7 bases between them. CDR3 length: 10 residues. This CDR3 is CADLAGELFF. The CDR3, as DNA: TGCGCCGACCTAGCCGGGGAGCTGTTTTTT.

This chain joins TRBV11-3 and TRBJ2-5, with D perhaps TRBD2 (7 bases). This CDR3 is built from 15 residues. The ends were cut back, 1 base at V and 5 bases at J, with 14 bases in the middle. Germline values: CDR1 SGHNT, CDR2 YENEEA. The CDR3: CASSLGGGGRETQYF. CDR3 DNA: TGTGCCAGCAGCTTAGGAGGGGGAGGGAGGGAGACCCAGTACTTC.

This clone has only one observation. This chain uses TRBV19 with TRBJ1-2; TRBD1 matches 9 bases. The V gene end was trimmed by 6 bases and the J gene end by 6 bases; junction bases not matched to a gene: 14. Germline CDR1 LNHDA, CDR2 SQIVND (reference sequence). This CDR3 has 16 residues. CDR3 sequence (DNA): TGTGCCAGTAGAATCCCGGGACAGGGTTTAAGAGATGGCTACACCTTC. It translates to CASRIPGQGLRDGYTF.

V and J are TRBV9 and TRBJ2-6, with a tentative D call TRBD1 (5 bases). Trimming cost V 4 bases and J 2 bases, with 19 bases left between them. The germline CDR1 and CDR2 sequences are SGDLS and YYNGEE. The CDR3 sequence is 18 residues long. The DNA for the CDR3 is TGTGCCAGCAGCCTAAGAGGACACCAAACCGCTGGGGCCAACGTCCTGACTTTC. Its translation is CASSLRGHQTAGANVLTF.

The chain is built from TRBV18 and TRBJ1-5; no clear D gene. CDR1 and CDR2 (germline): KGHSH, LQKENI. V was shortened by 6 bases and J by 0 bases, with 12 bases between the two germline ends. The CDR3 totals 15 residues. CDR3 in amino acids: CASSGSTNSNQPQHF. CDR3 nucleotides: TGTGCCAGCTCGGGTTCGACAAATAGCAATCAGCCCCAGCATTTT.

V gene TRBV9 combines with J gene TRBJ1-3; possible D gene TRBD1, 5 bases. The germline V gene has CDR1 SGDLS and CDR2 YYNGEE. The length of the CDR3 is 14 residues. V was trimmed by 8 bases and J by 0 bases, leaving 12 bases between them. The DNA of the CDR3 is TGTGCCAGTATTCCAGGGATCTCTGGAAACACCATATATTTT. As protein: CASIPGISGNTIYF.

This chain links TRBV5-1 with TRBJ1-1; perhaps TRBD1 as D (6 bases). The ends were cut back, 2 bases at V and 0 bases at J, with 11 bases in the middle. The CDR3 has 15 amino acids. Germline V lookup: CDR1 SGHRS, CDR2 YFSETQ. This CDR3 is CASSFTGTMNTEAFF. The CDR3 coding sequence is TGCGCCAGCAGCTTTACAGGGACCATGAACACTGAAGCTTTCTTT.

The V call is TRBV18, the J call TRBJ2-3; a weak D match, TRBD1 (5 bases). Trimming removed 4 bases at V and 2 bases at J, with 16 bases between. Germline values: CDR1 KGHSH, CDR2 LQKENI. The CDR3 is 16 residues long. CDR3 in DNA: TGTGCCAGCTCACTCGCGGCAGGACACCTCACAGATACGCAGTATTTT. It yields the protein CASSLAAGHLTDTQYF.

J is TRBJ1-1 and V is TRBV19; D not certain. Trimming took 6 bases from V and 7 from J, leaving 9 bases between them. CDR1 is LNHDA, CDR2 SQIVND, per germline (reference sequence). The CDR3 consists of 11 residues. CDR3 in DNA: TGTGCCAGTAGGGAGGGAAATGAAGCTTTCTTT. Its translation: CASREGNEAFF. Using reference TRBV19 and TRBJ1-1 for the parts outside the CDR3, the full variable domain is DGGITQSPKYLFRKEGQNVTLSCEQNLNHDAMYWYRQDPGQGLRLIYYSQIVNDFQKGDIAEGYSVSREKKESFPLTVTSAQKNPTAFYLCASREGNEAFFGQGTRLTVV.

The chain has TRBV18 and TRBJ2-1, with a possible D match to TRBD2 (7 bases). The ends were cut back, 6 bases at V and 0 bases at J, with 18 bases in the middle. CDR1 is KGHSH, CDR2 LQKENI, per germline. This CDR3 has 17 residues. Here the CDR3 DNA reads TGTGCCAGCTCCCGGCTGGGGGGGCCTAGCTCCTACAATGAGCAGTTCTTC. This translates into CASSRLGGPSSYNEQFF.

V and J are TRBV5-4 and TRBJ2-7; no reliable D call. Germline V gene data show CDR1 as SGHNT and CDR2 as YYREEE (reference sequence). The CDR3 is made up of 14 amino acids. Trimming took off 4 bases at V and 3 bases at J, with 14 bases between the two ends. For the CDR3, the DNA is TGTGCCAGCAGCCCCTCAGTAGACAACTACGAGCAGTACTTC. This gives the protein CASSPSVDNYEQYF.

This clone was observed once. The chain uses TRBV28 and TRBJ1-6; no clear D gene. This CDR3 contains 14 residues. CDR1 MDHEN and CDR2 SYDVKM come from the germline V gene. The V and J ends lost 7 bases and 5 bases respectively, with 12 bases between them. The DNA of the CDR3 is TGTGCCAGCACGCGTCGGGGTGATAATTCACCCCTCCACTTT. It encodes CASTRRGDNSPLHF.

The CDR3 loop is CASSFRGAYEQYF. The DNA for the CDR3 is TGTGCCAGCAGCTTCCGGGGAGCCTACGAGCAGTACTTC. This rearrangement joins TRBV11-1 to TRBJ2-7, with D maybe TRBD2 (5 bases). This CDR3 is built from 13 residues. CDR1 SGHAT and CDR2 FQDESV come from the germline V gene (reference sequence). Trimming removed 3 bases at V and 2 bases at J, with 8 bases between.

This clone was seen more than once but under ten times. This chain joins TRBV5-4 and TRBJ1-4; 7 nucleotides align to TRBD1. The CDR3 extends over 15 amino acids. CDR1 and CDR2 from the germline V gene are SGHNT and YYREEE (reference sequence). V dropped 3 bases and J dropped 4; count of bases not matched to a gene: 6. This CDR3 is CASSSKGDSNEKLFF. The CDR3 nucleotides read TGTGCCAGCAGCTCGAAAGGGGACAGTAATGAAAAACTGTTTTTT.

The chain has TRBV6-5 and TRBJ1-5; D is unresolved. Germline CDR1 is MNHEY and CDR2 is SVGAGI. This CDR3 contains 11 residues. Trimming took off 6 bases at V and 5 bases at J, with 5 bases between the two ends. The chain's CDR3 is CASRGDQPQHF. Here the CDR3 DNA reads TGTGCCAGCAGGGGAGATCAGCCCCAGCATTTT.

The V gene is TRBV24-1, the J gene TRBJ1-2, with unresolved D. The germline V and J ends were trimmed by 4 bases and 3 bases, with 2 bases remaining between them. This CDR3 contains 11 residues. CDR1 is KGHDR and CDR2 is SFDVKD in the germline V gene. CDR3 in amino acids: CATSDDYGYTF. Written as DNA, the CDR3 is TGTGCCACCAGTGACGACTATGGCTACACCTTC.

The sample holds one count of this clone. J is TRBJ2-1 and V is TRBV2, with 7 bases aligning to TRBD1. Germline-derived CDR1 and CDR2 are SNHLY and FYNNEI. The CDR3 is 16 amino acids. Trimming cost V 6 bases and J 0 bases; bases outside gene matches: 8. CDR3 region: CASSPLTGASYNEQFF. CDR3 in DNA: TGTGCCAGCAGCCCCTTAACAGGGGCCTCCTACAATGAGCAGTTCTTC.

The rearrangement uses TRBV3-1 (or the pseudogene TRBV3-2) and TRBJ2-1; 8 bases are a match to TRBD2. V lost 4 bases and J lost 4; bases outside the gene matches: 6. From germline, CDR1 is LGHDT and CDR2 YNNKEL (reference sequence). The CDR3 is 15 residues long. This CDR3 reads CASSRGRGEYNEQFF. For the CDR3, the DNA is TGTGCCAGCAGCCGGGGGCGGGGGGAGTACAATGAGCAGTTCTTC.

The V call is TRBV13, the J call TRBJ1-4; 7 positions agree with TRBD1. The CDR3 contains 13 residues. CDR1 and CDR2 from the germline V gene are PRHDT and FYEKMQ (reference sequence). V trimming: 4 bases; J trimming: 7 bases; junction bases outside the gene matches: 3. In DNA form, the CDR3 reads TGTGCCAGCAGCTCCAGGGGGGTTGAAAAACTGTTTTTT. This codes for CASSSRGVEKLFF.